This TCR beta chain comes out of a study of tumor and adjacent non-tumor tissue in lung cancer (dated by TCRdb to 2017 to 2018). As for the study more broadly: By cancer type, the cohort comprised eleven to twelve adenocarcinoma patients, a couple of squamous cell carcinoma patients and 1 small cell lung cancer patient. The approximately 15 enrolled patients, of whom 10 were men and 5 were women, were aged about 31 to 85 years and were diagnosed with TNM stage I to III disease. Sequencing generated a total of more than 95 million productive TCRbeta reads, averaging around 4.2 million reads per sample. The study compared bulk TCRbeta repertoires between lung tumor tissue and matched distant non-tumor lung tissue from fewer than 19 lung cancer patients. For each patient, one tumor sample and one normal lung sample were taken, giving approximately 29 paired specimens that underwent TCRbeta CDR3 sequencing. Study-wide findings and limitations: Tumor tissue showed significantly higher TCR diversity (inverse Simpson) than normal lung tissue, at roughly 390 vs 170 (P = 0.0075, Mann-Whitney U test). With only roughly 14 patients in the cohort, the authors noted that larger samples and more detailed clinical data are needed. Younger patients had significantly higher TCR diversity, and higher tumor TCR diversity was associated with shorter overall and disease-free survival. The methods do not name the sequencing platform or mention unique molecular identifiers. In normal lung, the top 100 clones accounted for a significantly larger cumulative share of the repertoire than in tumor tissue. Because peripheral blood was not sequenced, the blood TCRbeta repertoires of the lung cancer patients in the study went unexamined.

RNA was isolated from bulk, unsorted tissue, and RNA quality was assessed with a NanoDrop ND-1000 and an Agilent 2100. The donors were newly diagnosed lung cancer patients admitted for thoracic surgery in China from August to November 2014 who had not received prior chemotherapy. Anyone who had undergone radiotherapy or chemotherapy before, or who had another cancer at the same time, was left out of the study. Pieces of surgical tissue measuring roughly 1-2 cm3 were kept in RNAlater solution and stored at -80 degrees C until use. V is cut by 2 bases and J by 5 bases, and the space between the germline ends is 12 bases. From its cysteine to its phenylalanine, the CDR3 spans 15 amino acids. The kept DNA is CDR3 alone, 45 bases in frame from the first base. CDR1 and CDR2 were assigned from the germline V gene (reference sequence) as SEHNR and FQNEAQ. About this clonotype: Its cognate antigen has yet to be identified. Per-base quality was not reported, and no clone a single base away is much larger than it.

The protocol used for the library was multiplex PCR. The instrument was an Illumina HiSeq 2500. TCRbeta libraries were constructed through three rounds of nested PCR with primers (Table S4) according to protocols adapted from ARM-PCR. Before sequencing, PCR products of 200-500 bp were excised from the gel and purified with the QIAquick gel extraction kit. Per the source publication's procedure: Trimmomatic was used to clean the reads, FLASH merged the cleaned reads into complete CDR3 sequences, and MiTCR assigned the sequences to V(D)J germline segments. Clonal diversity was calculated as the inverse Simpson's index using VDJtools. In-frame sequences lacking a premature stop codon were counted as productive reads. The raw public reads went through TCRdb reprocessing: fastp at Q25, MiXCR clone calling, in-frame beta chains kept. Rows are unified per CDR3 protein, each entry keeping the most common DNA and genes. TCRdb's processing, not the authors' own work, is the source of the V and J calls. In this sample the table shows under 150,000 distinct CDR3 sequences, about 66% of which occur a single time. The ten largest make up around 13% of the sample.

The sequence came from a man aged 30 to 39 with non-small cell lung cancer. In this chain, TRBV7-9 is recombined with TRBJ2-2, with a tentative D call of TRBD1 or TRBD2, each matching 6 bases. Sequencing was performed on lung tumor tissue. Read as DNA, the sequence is TGTGCCAGCAGCTTAATACGGGGGCGGACCGGGGAGCTGTTTTTT. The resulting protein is CASSLIRGRTGELFF.